The TCR beta chain under discussion was sequenced for a study of patients and donors after allogeneic stem cell transplantation. The V gene's germline CDR1 is MNHNS and CDR2 SASEGT. Trimming took off 7 bases at V and 5 bases at J, with 20 bases between the two ends. The CDR3 has 15 amino acids. TCRdb called the RT-PCR reads again in MiXCR, with one record for every CDR3 protein. The table lists 800,000 to 1,000,000 distinct CDR3 sequences, about a sixth of them singletons. This clonotype was obtained from a human donor who was either an allogeneic HSCT recipient or a stem cell or donor lymphocyte infusion donor (not recorded which). It is not recorded whose cells these are; they may come from a transplant donor. The rearrangement joins TRBV6-1 to TRBJ2-5; perhaps TRBD2 as D (6 bases). The sequencing sample was made of blood, either unsorted or a sorted T cell fraction (not recorded which). CDR3 nucleotide sequence: TGTGCCAGCACCTTACGAACTAGCCATAGGGAGACCCAGTACTTC. The encoded protein is CASTLRTSHRETQYF.